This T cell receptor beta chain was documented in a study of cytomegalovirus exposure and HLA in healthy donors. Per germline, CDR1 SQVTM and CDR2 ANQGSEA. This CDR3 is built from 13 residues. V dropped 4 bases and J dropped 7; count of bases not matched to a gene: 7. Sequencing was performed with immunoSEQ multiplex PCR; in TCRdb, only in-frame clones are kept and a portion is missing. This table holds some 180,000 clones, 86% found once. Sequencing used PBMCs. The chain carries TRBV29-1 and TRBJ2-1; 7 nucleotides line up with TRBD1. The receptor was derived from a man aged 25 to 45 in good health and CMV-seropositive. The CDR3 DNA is TGCAGCGTTGGAAGGGGGCCACCAAATGAGCAGTTCTTC. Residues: CSVGRGPPNEQFF.